This is a list of T cell receptor beta chains from one sample in a study of T-cell reconstitution after alpha-beta-depleted transplantation in children. MiXCR, run by TCRdb on the PCR reads, gives a single entry per CDR3 protein. Seen here are around 450,000 distinct CDR3 sequences, 8% to 11% observed once, and the top ten hold approximately 2%. This sample comprised PBMCs, obtained before TCRalphabeta/CD19-depleted stem cell transplant. The origin of the receptors is a child aged 2 to 10 with inherited bone marrow failure, due to receive a stem cell transplant. Each CDR3 is given with its conserved first and last residue. The D gene is left open where the match is weak. Not every row has a clone size; where given, it reads once, few, many or a size class.

V	D	size	J	CDR3	DNA
TRBV23-1	.	.	TRBJ2-4	CASSQGGGWKNIQYF	TGCGCCAGCAGTCAGGGGGGTGGGTGGAAAAACATTCAGTACTTC
TRBV15	.	few	TRBJ2-1	CATSRDWGRSYNEQFF	TGTGCCACCAGCAGAGATTGGGGGAGATCCTACAATGAGCAGTTCTTC
TRBV28	.	.	TRBJ2-1	CASRTLGSSYNEQFF	TGTGCCAGCAGGACGCTCGGGAGCTCCTACAATGAGCAGTTCTTC
TRBV27	.	few	TRBJ2-7	CASSFGIPSSSYEQYF	TGTGCCAGCAGTTTCGGGATTCCATCCAGCTCCTACGAGCAGTACTTC
TRBV7-9	TRBD1	many	TRBJ2-7	CASSLRDRGDEQYF	TGTGCCAGCAGCCTCCGGGACAGGGGTGACGAGCAGTACTTC
TRBV5-1	TRBD2	many	TRBJ2-7	CASSGGRLDYEQYF	TGCGCCAGCAGCGGCGGGAGGCTCGATTACGAGCAGTACTTC
TRBV7-9	.	many	TRBJ1-1	CASSLQALNTEAFF	TGTGCCAGCAGCTTACAAGCCCTGAACACTGAAGCTTTCTTT
TRBV29-1	.	many	TRBJ2-1	CSVEWGRLSGEQFF	TGCAGCGTTGAATGGGGCAGGTTAAGCGGTGAGCAGTTCTTC
TRBV4-3	TRBD2	.	TRBJ2-1	CASSQDWASGSIEQFF	TGCGCCAGCAGCCAAGATTGGGCTAGCGGGAGTATTGAGCAGTTCTTC
TRBV4-2	.	many	TRBJ1-1	CASSGPDAEAFF	TGTGCCAGCAGCGGGCCGGACGCTGAAGCTTTCTTT
TRBV18	.	.	TRBJ2-7	CASSPGGSSEQYF	TGTGCCAGCTCACCGGGTGGGTCGAGCGAGCAGTACTTC
TRBV19	TRBD1	few	TRBJ2-7	CASSIDYGQASYEQYF	TGTGCCAGTAGTATAGATTATGGACAGGCCTCCTACGAGCAGTACTTC
TRBV7-9	.	few	TRBJ1-1	CASSAVPGTRTTEAFF	TGTGCCAGCAGCGCGGTTCCGGGTACACGGACCACTGAAGCTTTCTTT
TRBV10-2	TRBD1	many	TRBJ2-2	CASSEGQGPTNTGELFF	TGCGCCAGCAGTGAGGGACAGGGGCCTACCAACACCGGGGAGCTGTTTTTT
TRBV4-3	TRBD1	many	TRBJ1-1	CASSLGQLMNTEAFF	TGCGCCAGCAGCCTGGGACAGCTCATGAACACTGAAGCTTTCTTT
TRBV20-1	.	.	TRBJ2-7	CSASWGLYEQYF	TGCAGTGCTAGCTGGGGGTTATACGAGCAGTACTTC
TRBV27	.	many	TRBJ1-1	CASYLAMGTEAFF	TGTGCCAGTTACCTTGCGATGGGTACTGAAGCTTTCTTT
TRBV7-2	TRBD1	many	TRBJ2-7	CASSFLGTGVYEQYF	TGTGCCAGCAGCTTTCTAGGGACAGGGGTGTACGAGCAGTACTTC
TRBV3-1	TRBD2	many	TRBJ2-2	CASSPGLAGPNTGELFF	TGTGCCAGCAGCCCGGGACTAGCGGGCCCGAACACCGGGGAGCTGTTTTTT
TRBV4-3	TRBD2	many	TRBJ2-1	CASSQDLTGGPENEQFF	TGCGCCAGCAGCCAAGATCTCACGGGAGGGCCGGAGAATGAGCAGTTCTTC
TRBV15	.	many	TRBJ2-7	CATSRERDESGWDCEQYF	TGTGCCACCAGCAGAGAAAGGGATGAATCAGGGTGGGACTGCGAGCAGTACTTC
TRBV7-8	.	many	TRBJ2-7	CASRGGNSYEQYF	TGTGCCAGCAGGGGGGGTAACTCCTACGAGCAGTACTTC
TRBV27	TRBD1	many	TRBJ1-5	CASSAGQGIYSNQPQHF	TGTGCCAGCAGTGCCGGACAGGGGATATATAGCAATCAGCCCCAGCATTTT
TRBV6-5	TRBD1	many	TRBJ2-1	CASSYPRDRDRNEQFF	TGTGCCAGCAGTTACCCCCGGGACAGGGATCGCAATGAGCAGTTCTTC
TRBV7-2	.	many	TRBJ2-7	CASSLELAAGSYEQYF	TGTGCCAGCAGCTTAGAGTTAGCGGCGGGATCCTACGAGCAGTACTTC
TRBV24-1	TRBD2	many	TRBJ2-1	CATSDLAGVFVHEQFF	TGTGCCACCAGTGACTTAGCGGGAGTTTTTGTGCATGAGCAGTTCTTC
TRBV4-3	.	many	TRBJ2-7	CASSQEAGPYEQYF	TGCGCCAGCAGCCAAGAGGCAGGGCCCTACGAGCAGTACTTC
TRBV20-1	TRBD2	few	TRBJ2-1	CSAIQREATYNEQFF	TGCAGTGCCATCCAGCGGGAGGCCACCTACAATGAGCAGTTCTTC
TRBV9	.	many	TRBJ2-6	CASSVEAVSGANVLTF	TGTGCCAGCAGCGTAGAGGCTGTTTCTGGGGCCAACGTCCTGACTTTC
TRBV7-2	.	many	TRBJ1-2	CASSLARESNYGYTF	TGTGCCAGCAGCTTAGCGCGGGAGTCTAACTATGGCTACACCTTC
TRBV12-3/TRBV12-4	.	many	TRBJ1-1	CASSPRQPNTEAFF	TGTGCCAGCAGTCCTCGACAACCCAACACTGAAGCTTTCTTT
TRBV29-1	.	many	TRBJ2-7	CSAGSFYEQYF	TGCAGCGCGGGTTCGTTCTACGAGCAGTACTTC
TRBV30	.	.	TRBJ2-1	CAWTRTDFNEQFF	TGTGCCTGGACCCGGACTGACTTCAATGAGCAGTTCTTC
TRBV6-5	.	many	TRBJ2-2	CASSYSMAENTGELFF	TGTGCCAGCAGTTACTCGATGGCAGAGAACACCGGGGAGCTGTTTTTT
TRBV7-9	.	.	TRBJ2-5	CASSLALTETQHF	TGTGCCAGCAGCTTAGCGTTGACAGAGACCCAGCACTTC
TRBV13	.	many	TRBJ1-1	CASSSDKNTEAFF	TGTGCCAGCAGTTCCGACAAGAACACTGAAGCTTTCTTT
TRBV7-2	TRBD1	many	TRBJ1-1	CASSFDRGLTEAFF	TGTGCCAGCAGCTTCGATAGGGGGCTGACTGAAGCTTTCTTT
TRBV10-3	.	many	TRBJ2-2	CAIDEDTGELFF	TGTGCCATCGACGAGGACACCGGGGAGCTGTTTTTT
TRBV7-2	TRBD1	many	TRBJ2-7	CASSRQGQGISYEQYF	TGTGCCAGCAGCCGTCAGGGACAGGGAATTTCCTACGAGCAGTACTTC
TRBV5-1	.	few	TRBJ2-1	CASSLVPGISYNEQFF	TGCGCCAGCAGCTTGGTGCCGGGGATCTCCTACAATGAGCAGTTCTTC
TRBV4-3	.	few	TRBJ2-1	CASSQDQYRSSYNEQFF	TGCGCCAGCAGCCAAGACCAATACAGGAGCTCCTACAATGAGCAGTTCTTC
TRBV29-1	.	many	TRBJ2-2	CSVVGTNTGELFF	TGCAGCGTGGTGGGGACGAACACCGGGGAGCTGTTTTTT
TRBV5-5	.	many	TRBJ2-1	CASSLEGTRDEQFF	TGTGCCAGCAGCTTGGAGGGGACGCGGGATGAGCAGTTCTTC
TRBV3-1	TRBD2	many	TRBJ2-7	CASSHGLAGYEQYF	TGTGCCAGCAGCCATGGACTAGCGGGCTACGAGCAGTACTTC
TRBV5-5	.	many	TRBJ2-6	CASSLDGAGANVLTF	TGTGCCAGCAGCTTGGACGGGGCTGGGGCCAACGTCCTGACTTTC
TRBV7-9	.	many	TRBJ1-2	CASSLAVQNYGYTF	TGTGCCAGCAGCTTAGCGGTACAGAACTATGGCTACACCTTC
TRBV3-1	TRBD1	few	TRBJ2-7	CASSQGDRSYYEQYF	TGTGCCAGCAGCCAAGGGGACAGGTCTTACTACGAGCAGTACTTC
TRBV7-9	.	.	TRBJ2-5	CASSPDFQTQYF	TGTGCCAGCAGCCCGGACTTTCAGACCCAGTACTTC
TRBV19	.	many	TRBJ2-7	CASSPVERLGIYEQYF	TGTGCCAGTAGCCCCGTGGAGAGACTAGGGATTTACGAGCAGTACTTC
TRBV5-6	.	.	TRBJ1-2	CASSIGLYGYTF	TGTGCCAGCAGCATCGGACTCTATGGCTACACCTTC